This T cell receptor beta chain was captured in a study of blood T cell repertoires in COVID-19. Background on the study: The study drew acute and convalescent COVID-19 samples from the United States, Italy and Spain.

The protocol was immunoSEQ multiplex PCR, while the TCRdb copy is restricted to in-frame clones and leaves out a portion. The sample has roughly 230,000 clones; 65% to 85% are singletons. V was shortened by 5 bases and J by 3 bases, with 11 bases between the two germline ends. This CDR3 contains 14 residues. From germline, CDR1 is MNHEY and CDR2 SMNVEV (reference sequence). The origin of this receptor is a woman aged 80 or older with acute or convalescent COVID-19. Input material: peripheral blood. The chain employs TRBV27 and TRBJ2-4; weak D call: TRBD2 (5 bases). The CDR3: CASSRGSGKNIQYF. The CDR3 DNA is TGTGCCAGCAGTAGAGGGAGTGGCAAAAACATTCAGTACTTC.